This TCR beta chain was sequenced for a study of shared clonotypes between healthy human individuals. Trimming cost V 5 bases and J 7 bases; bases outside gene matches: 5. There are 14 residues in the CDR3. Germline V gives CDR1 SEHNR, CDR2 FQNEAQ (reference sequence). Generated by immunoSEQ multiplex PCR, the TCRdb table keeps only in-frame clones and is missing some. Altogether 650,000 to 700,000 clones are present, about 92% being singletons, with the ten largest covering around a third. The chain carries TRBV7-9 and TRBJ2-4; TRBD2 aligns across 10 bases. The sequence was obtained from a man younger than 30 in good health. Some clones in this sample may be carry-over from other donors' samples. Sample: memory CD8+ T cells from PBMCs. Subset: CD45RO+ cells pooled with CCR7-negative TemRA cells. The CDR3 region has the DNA TGTGCCAGCAGCATACTAGCGGGAATGAACATTCAGTACTTC. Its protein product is CASSILAGMNIQYF.